One TCR beta chain is described in this entry. Its antigen is currently unknown. These data belong to a study of cytomegalovirus exposure and HLA in healthy donors. With 60 Vbeta and 13 Jbeta primers, the PCR was carried out. Profiling relied on immunoSEQ multiplex PCR, and the TCRdb table lists in-frame clones only, not all of them. The sample carries 150,000 to 200,000 clones, approximately 88% recorded once. General study findings and limits: CMV serostatus was the only immune exposure information that was available.

The CDR3 consists of 18 residues. Germline CDR1 reads SGHNT; CDR2 reads YYREEE (reference sequence). After removal of 4 bases from V and 2 bases from J, the junction contained 9 bases not matched to a gene. The V gene is TRBV5-4, the J gene TRBJ1-4; the match to TRBD1 covers 12 bases. The TCR was taken from a woman between 18 and 30 years old in good health and CMV-seronegative. The source material was PBMCs. The CDR3 loop reads CASSKGQGARGTNEKLFF. The DNA of the CDR3 is TGTGCCAGCAGCAAGGGACAGGGGGCAAGGGGGACTAATGAAAAACTGTTTTTT.